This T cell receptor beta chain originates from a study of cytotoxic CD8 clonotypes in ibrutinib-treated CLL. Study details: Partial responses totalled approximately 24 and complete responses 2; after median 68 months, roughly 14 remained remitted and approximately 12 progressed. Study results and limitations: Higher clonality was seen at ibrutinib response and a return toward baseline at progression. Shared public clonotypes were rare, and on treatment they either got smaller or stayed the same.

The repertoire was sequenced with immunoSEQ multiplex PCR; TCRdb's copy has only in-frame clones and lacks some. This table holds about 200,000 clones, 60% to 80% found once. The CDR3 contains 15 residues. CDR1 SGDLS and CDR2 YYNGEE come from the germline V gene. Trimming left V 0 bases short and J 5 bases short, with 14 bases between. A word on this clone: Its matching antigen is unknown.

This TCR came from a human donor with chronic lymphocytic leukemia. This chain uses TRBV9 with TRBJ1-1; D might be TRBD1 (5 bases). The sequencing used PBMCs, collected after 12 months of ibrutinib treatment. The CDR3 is CASSVGVGAGTEAFF. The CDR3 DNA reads TGTGCCAGCAGCGTAGGAGTAGGGGCGGGAACTGAAGCTTTCTTT.